The 25 T cell receptor beta chains presented below share a single source sample, sequenced in a study of cytomegalovirus exposure and HLA in healthy donors. The PCR made use of 60 Vbeta and 13 Jbeta primers. Clones were read by immunoSEQ multiplex PCR, and TCRdb kept only the in-frame ones, dropping some. This sample has about 110,000 clones; less than 80% occur once, and the top ten carry roughly 3.9%. Source material: PBMCs. The receptors were sampled from a man in his 60s in good health and CMV-seronegative.

This rearrangement joins TRBV7-9 to TRBJ1-6, with 7 bases that match TRBD1. This CDR3 is 15 amino acids long. Germline V gene data show CDR1 as SEHNR and CDR2 as FQNEAQ (reference sequence). The ends lost 5 bases at V and 3 bases at J; junction bases unmatched: 4. The CDR3 region has the DNA TGTGCCAGCAGCGAAAGACAGGGCTATAATTCACCCCTCCACTTT. As protein: CASSERQGYNSPLHF. The full variable domain, in which reference TRBV7-9 and TRBJ1-6 provide the parts outside the CDR3, is DTGVSQNPRHKITKRGQNVTFRCDPISEHNRLYWYRQTLGQGPEFLTYFQNEAQLEKSRLLSDRFSAERPKGSFSTLEIQRTEQGDSAMYLCASSERQGYNSPLHFGNGTRLTVT.

This rearrangement joins TRBV2 to TRBJ2-1, with D maybe TRBD2 (5 bases). Trimming took 8 bases from V and 0 from J, leaving 14 bases between them. Germline assignment: CDR1 SNHLY and CDR2 FYNNEI. This CDR3 is 15 amino acids long. The CDR3 region has the DNA TGTGCCAGCCGTCTGAGCGGAGACTCCTACAATGAGCAGTTCTTC. Translating gives CASRLSGDSYNEQFF. The entire variable domain, with the rest obtained from reference TRBV2 and TRBJ2-1, is as follows: EPEVTQTPSHQVTQMGQEVILRCVPISNHLYFYWYRQILGQKVEFLVSFYNNEISEKSEIFDDQFSVERPDGSNFTLKIRSTKLEDSAMYFCASRLSGDSYNEQFFGPGTRLTVL.

This clone was seen only a few times. The genes are TRBV5-1 and TRBJ1-1, with a weak D call TRBD1 (5 bases). The germline CDR1 and CDR2 sequences are SGHRS and YFSETQ. V was pared by 0 bases and J by 2 bases, with 11 bases between. The CDR3 runs to 15 residues. CDR3 in amino acids: CASSLVVGANTEAFF. The CDR3, as DNA: TGCGCCAGCAGCTTGGTCGTAGGGGCTAACACTGAAGCTTTCTTT.

The chain joins TRBV2 to TRBJ1-2, with a weak D call TRBD1 (6 bases). CDR1 and CDR2 (germline): SNHLY, FYNNEI. Between the trimmed V and J ends, which lost 7 bases and 4 bases, there was a span of 22 bases. The CDR3 covers 16 residues. CDR3 in amino acids: CASTRVLQGSGYGYTF. CDR3 sequence (DNA): TGTGCCAGCACCCGAGTATTACAGGGATCCGGCTATGGCTACACCTTC.

To note about this clone: This same CDR3 is encoded by further DNA sequences in the sample. The V and J genes are TRBV7-3 and TRBJ2-3; 8 bases are a match to TRBD2. CDR1 and CDR2 (germline): SGHTA, FQGTGA. The CDR3 has 15 residues. The junction had 3 bases not matched to a gene; V was cut back by 3 bases and J by 1 base. The CDR3 is CASSFSGAGTDTQYF. The CDR3 DNA is TGTGCCAGCAGCTTTAGCGGGGCAGGCACAGATACGCAGTATTTT. The whole variable domain, filled in from reference TRBV7-3 and TRBJ2-3, reads GAGVSQTPSNKVTEKGKYVELRCDPISGHTALYWYRQSLGQGPEFLIYFQGTGAADDSGLPNDRFFAVRPEGSVSTLKIQRTERGDSAVYLCASSFSGAGTDTQYFGPGTRLTVL.

V is TRBV5-1 and J is TRBJ2-6, with D perhaps matching TRBD1 (6 bases). V was shortened by 0 bases and J by 2 bases, with 6 bases between the two germline ends. Germline CDR1 SGHRS, CDR2 YFSETQ. This CDR3 has 15 residues. CDR3: CASSLDRAGANVLTF. The CDR3 nucleotides read TGCGCCAGCAGCTTGGACAGGGCTGGGGCCAACGTCCTGACTTTC.

The V and J genes are TRBV19 and TRBJ1-4; possible D gene TRBD1, 6 bases. CDR3 length: 15 residues. Germline CDR1 LNHDA, CDR2 SQIVND (reference sequence). V was pared by 8 bases and J by 6 bases, with 19 bases between. The CDR3 DNA reads as TGTGCCAGTCGCGCCCGGCAGGGGAGGGATGAAAAACTGTTTTTT. This sequence encodes CASRARQGRDEKLFF.

V and J are TRBV19 and TRBJ1-2, with D tentatively TRBD1 (5 bases). The CDR3 consists of 13 residues. The germline gives CDR1 LNHDA, CDR2 SQIVND (reference sequence). V gave up 5 bases and J gave up 4 bases, with 11 bases separating them. The CDR3 sequence: CASSVDRFYGYTF. The CDR3 nucleotides read TGTGCCAGTAGTGTCGACAGATTCTATGGCTACACCTTC.

This chain joins TRBV7-9 and TRBJ2-2, with a possible D match to TRBD2 (5 bases). The germline gives CDR1 SEHNR, CDR2 FQNEAQ (reference sequence). V lost 5 bases and J lost 4, with 17 bases in between. This CDR3 spans 16 amino acids. CDR3 region: CASSLFWTGSTGELFF. CDR3 bases: TGTGCCAGCAGCCTTTTTTGGACGGGATCCACCGGGGAGCTGTTTTTT.

This chain joins TRBV6-5 and TRBJ1-3; possibly TRBD1 for D (5 bases). The CDR3 spans 16 residues. Germline V gene lookup returns CDR1 MNHEY and CDR2 SVGAGI. V was cut by 4 bases and J by 7 bases, with 20 bases left in between. The CDR3 DNA is TGTGCCAGCAGTTCCGGCGGGGCAGGCCGCTGGAACACCATATATTTT. It specifies CASSSGGAGRWNTIYF.

As regards this clone: One end of the junction is discordant with germline, which a read error may explain. In DNA, the CDR3 is TGCGCCAGCAGCCCCAGAAAAGGGGACTCCTATAATTCACCCCCCCACTTT. Protein product: CASSPRKGDSYNSPPHF. The chain carries TRBV4-3 and TRBJ1-6; weak D call: TRBD1 (5 bases). The CDR3 is 17 residues long. Germline CDR1 reads LGHNA; CDR2 reads YSLEER.

V gene TRBV7-9 combines with J gene TRBJ2-1, with 12 bases matching TRBD2. Germline CDR1 reads SEHNR; CDR2 reads FQNEAQ (reference sequence). The CDR3 spans 16 residues. V lost 10 bases, J lost 0 bases, and 7 bases stayed unmatched. The CDR3 DNA follows: TGTGCCACGCTAGCGGGGGGGATTAGCTCCTACAATGAGCAGTTCTTC. It specifies CATLAGGISSYNEQFF. Using reference TRBV7-9 and TRBJ2-1 for the parts outside the CDR3, the full variable domain is DTGVSQNPRHKITKRGQNVTFRCDPISEHNRLYWYRQTLGQGPEFLTYFQNEAQLEKSRLLSDRFSAERPKGSFSTLEIQRTEQGDSAMYLCATLAGGISSYNEQFFGPGTRLTVL.

This chain uses TRBV5-6 with TRBJ1-1, with D hard to call. The CDR3 loop spans 14 amino acids. V was shortened by 1 base and J by 5 bases, with 12 bases between the two germline ends. Germline V gene sequence: CDR1 SGHDT, CDR2 YYEEEE. CDR3 loop: CASSLPGWSTEAFF. The CDR3 DNA reads TGTGCCAGCAGCTTGCCGGGGTGGAGTACTGAAGCTTTCTTT.

This chain connects TRBV7-8 to TRBJ2-3, with D possibly matching TRBD2 (6 bases). V was cut by 7 bases and J by 5 bases, with 13 bases left in between. Germline loops: CDR1 SGHVS, CDR2 FQNEAQ. The CDR3 sequence is 13 residues long. The CDR3 is CASMRRGKDTQYF. CDR3 in DNA: TGTGCCAGCATGCGTCGGGGGAAAGATACGCAGTATTTT.

In its sample, this clone was seen once. The junction does not match germline at one end; this may be a read error. The chain carries TRBV29-1 and TRBJ2-4, with a tentative D call TRBD1 (6 bases). CDR1 and CDR2 from the germline V gene are SQVTM and ANQGSEA. The CDR3 consists of 13 residues. CDR3 DNA: TGCAGCGTCGCGGACAGCTCTCGGAACATTCAGTGCTTC. Translated: CSVADSSRNIQCF.

The chain carries TRBV7-2 and TRBJ2-1, with D unresolved. V lost 5 bases and J 4 bases, leaving 12 bases between the germline ends. CDR1 and CDR2 from the germline V gene are SGHTA and FQGNSA. The length of the CDR3 is 14 residues. For the CDR3, the DNA is TGTGCCAGCAGCCCCAACTCGGTGTACAATGAGCAGTTCTTC. Protein product: CASSPNSVYNEQFF. Using reference TRBV7-2 and TRBJ2-1 for the parts outside the CDR3, the full variable domain is GAGVSQSPSNKVTEKGKDVELRCDPISGHTALYWYRQSLGQGLEFLIYFQGNSAPDKSGLPSDRFSAERTGGSVSTLTIQRTQQEDSAVYLCASSPNSVYNEQFFGPGTRLTVL.

The chain couples TRBV4-1 to TRBJ2-2; TRBD1 matches at 7 bases. CDR3 length equals 17 residues. The germline gives CDR1 MGHRA, CDR2 YSYEKL. J lost 6 bases, V lost 4 bases, and 14 bases had no gene match. The CDR3 region is CASSLTNTGTASGELFF. The CDR3 DNA follows: TGCGCCAGCAGCCTGACAAATACCGGGACAGCCTCCGGGGAGCTGTTTTTT.

The chain employs TRBV14 and TRBJ2-4; D is unclear. Germline values: CDR1 SGHDN, CDR2 FVKESK. This CDR3 has 13 residues. Trimming removed 1 base at V and 11 bases at J, with 12 bases between. CDR3 residues: CASSQVGSRLQYF. The CDR3 DNA reads as TGTGCCAGCAGCCAAGTAGGCTCGCGGCTTCAGTACTTC.

The chain is built from TRBV28 and TRBJ1-6; D not resolved. V gave up 3 bases and J gave up 4 bases, with 7 bases separating them. The length of the CDR3 is 14 residues. Germline values: CDR1 MDHEN, CDR2 SYDVKM. The CDR3 sequence is CASSFNGYNSPLHF. CDR3 DNA: TGTGCCAGCAGTTTTAACGGTTATAATTCACCCCTCCACTTT.

This chain links TRBV7-2 with TRBJ2-3; 9 bases line up with TRBD1. This CDR3 contains 16 residues. CDR1 is SGHTA and CDR2 is FQGNSA in the germline V gene. The trim removed 1 base at V and 7 bases at J, leaving 9 bases unmatched. The CDR3 nucleotides read TGTGCCAGCAGCTTAGACGGTACAGGGGGCATGAATACGCAGTATTTT. It codes for CASSLDGTGGMNTQYF.

Here the CDR3 reads CASSLTSGGVDTQYF. The CDR3 bases are TGTGCCAGCAGCCTGACTAGCGGGGGTGTAGATACGCAGTATTTT. The gene calls are TRBV7-2 and TRBJ2-3; TRBD2 aligns across 12 bases. J gave up 5 bases and V 5 bases, and 5 bases lay outside the gene matches. Germline-derived CDR1 and CDR2 are SGHTA and FQGNSA. This CDR3 region has 15 residues.

This clone was counted a few times. The rearrangement joins TRBV5-1 to TRBJ1-1, with D perhaps matching TRBD1 (6 bases). The CDR3 spans 14 residues. V gave up 4 bases and J gave up 1 base, with 11 bases separating them. Germline CDR1 SGHRS, CDR2 YFSETQ. CDR3 DNA sequence: TGCGCCAGCAGCCCGGACAGACAGAACACTGAAGCTTTCTTT. Its protein product is CASSPDRQNTEAFF. Complete variable domain (other parts from reference TRBV5-1 and TRBJ1-1): KAGVTQTPRYLIKTRGQQVTLSCSPISGHRSVSWYQQTPGQGLQFLFEYFSETQRNKGNFPGRFSGRQFSNSRSEMNVSTLELGDSALYLCASSPDRQNTEAFFGQGTRLTVV.

This clone was detected only once. The chain combines TRBV5-1 with TRBJ1-5; D is possibly TRBD1 (5 bases). The CDR3 runs to 13 residues. V was shortened by 4 bases and J by 7 bases, with 12 bases between the two germline ends. The germline gives CDR1 SGHRS, CDR2 YFSETQ. CDR3 region: CASSPGGDQPQHF. The CDR3 coding sequence is TGCGCCAGCAGCCCTGGAGGGGACCAGCCCCAGCATTTT. The full variable domain, completed using reference TRBV5-1 and TRBJ1-5, is KAGVTQTPRYLIKTRGQQVTLSCSPISGHRSVSWYQQTPGQGLQFLFEYFSETQRNKGNFPGRFSGRQFSNSRSEMNVSTLELGDSALYLCASSPGGDQPQHFGDGTRLSIL.

The rearrangement uses TRBV4-3 and TRBJ1-1, with 10 nucleotides matching TRBD1. The trim removed 2 bases at V and 7 bases at J, leaving 16 bases unmatched. Germline CDR1 and CDR2: LGHNA and YSLEER. This CDR3 has 18 residues. The CDR3, as DNA: TGCGCCAGCAGCCAATATCCGGGACAGGGGTACCAATGGGGTGAAGCTTTCTTT. Translated, it gives CASSQYPGQGYQWGEAFF.

The chain links TRBV28 to TRBJ1-5; tentative D call: TRBD1 (6 bases). In germline, CDR1 is MDHEN, CDR2 SYDVKM. Trimming took 6 bases from V and 3 from J, leaving 9 bases between them. CDR3 size: 13 residues. The CDR3 DNA reads TGTGCCAGCAGGACAGGATACAATCAGCCCCAGCATTTT. This gives the protein CASRTGYNQPQHF.